The present TCR beta chain was sequenced within a study of CD8+CD57+ T cells in acquired aplastic anemia. About the research overall: CD4+ and CD8+ cells, once sorted, gave DNA averaging roughly 3 ug.

This clonotype appeared many times. Its antigen is unidentified. The CDR3 is made up of 16 amino acids. V lost 3 bases, J lost 8 bases, and 21 bases lay in between. Germline lookup yields CDR1 SGDLS and CDR2 YYNGEE. General study points: The study identified twenty-nine CD8+ CDR3 sequences shared by patients and controls.

TCR beta VDJ combinations and CDR3 sequences were profiled from genomic DNA. One entry per CDR3 protein results from TCRdb running MiXCR on the reads. The profile shows some 220,000 distinct CDR3 sequences, around 32% of them singletons. The sequenced sample consisted of sorted CD4+, CD8+, or CD8+CD57+ T cells (not recorded which) from PBMCs. The TCR was taken from a human donor in good health, serving as a control. The J gene is TRBJ1-5, the V gene TRBV9; D is possibly TRBD1 (5 bases). CDR3 loop: CASSAGDGALKEPQHF. The CDR3 DNA is TGTGCCAGCAGCGCGGGGGACGGGGCGTTGAAGGAGCCCCAGCATTTT.